This is a list of T cell receptor beta chains from one sample in a study of CD8+ T cells in alopecia areata. Measured with immunoSEQ multiplex PCR; TCRdb has only the in-frame clones, and not every one. The table includes roughly 250,000 clones, over 45% detected once. The sample in question was CD4+ T cells sorted from blood, obtained around week 54, from a patient treated with tofacitinib. The receptors were sampled from a human donor with alopecia areata. The CDR3 runs from the conserved cysteine through the conserved F or W. Fields, in order: J gene, CDR3 length, clone size, V gene, D gene, CDR3 protein, CDR3 DNA. D genes are given only for firm matches. Rows give clone size only sometimes, using once, few, many, or a class for an expanded clone.

J gene: TRBJ2-6; CDR3 length: 13; clone size: -; V gene: TRBV5-1; D gene: -; CDR3 protein: CASRPGGANVLTF; CDR3 DNA: TGCGCCAGCAGGCCGGGCGGGGCCAACGTCCTGACTTTC
J gene: TRBJ1-6; CDR3 length: 16; clone size: -; V gene: TRBV30; D gene: TRBD1; CDR3 protein: CAWTLPPTGADSPLHF; CDR3 DNA: TGTGCCTGGACCCTACCCCCAACAGGGGCGGATTCACCCCTCCACTTT
J gene: TRBJ2-3; CDR3 length: 15; clone size: -; V gene: TRBV30; D gene: TRBD2; CDR3 protein: CAWTPWGLSSSTQYF; CDR3 DNA: TGTGCCTGGACTCCATGGGGACTATCCTCCAGTACGCAGTATTTT
J gene: TRBJ1-1; CDR3 length: 15; clone size: -; V gene: TRBV9; D gene: -; CDR3 protein: CASSPVGPKNTEAFF; CDR3 DNA: TGTGCCAGCAGCCCAGTAGGCCCGAAGAACACTGAAGCTTTCTTT
J gene: TRBJ1-2; CDR3 length: 13; clone size: -; V gene: TRBV5-1; D gene: -; CDR3 protein: CASSPRGEGGYTF; CDR3 DNA: TGCGCCAGCAGCCCTCGGGGGGAAGGTGGCTACACCTTC
J gene: TRBJ2-3; CDR3 length: 16; clone size: -; V gene: TRBV5-6; D gene: -; CDR3 protein: CASSLRSGLGTDTQYF; CDR3 DNA: TGTGCCAGCAGCTTACGGAGCGGCTTAGGGACAGATACGCAGTATTTT
J gene: TRBJ2-7; CDR3 length: 14; clone size: -; V gene: TRBV6-1; D gene: -; CDR3 protein: CASSVKGESYEQYF; CDR3 DNA: TGTGCCAGCAGCGTCAAGGGGGAGTCCTACGAGCAGTACTTC
J gene: TRBJ1-5; CDR3 length: 15; clone size: once; V gene: TRBV11-2; D gene: -; CDR3 protein: CASSLGGGRDQPQHF; CDR3 DNA: TGTGCCAGCAGCTTAGGAGGAGGGAGGGATCAGCCCCAGCATTTT
J gene: TRBJ1-1; CDR3 length: 13; clone size: -; V gene: TRBV4-3; D gene: -; CDR3 protein: CASSQEGGLNAFF; CDR3 DNA: TGCGCCAGCAGCCAAGAAGGAGGATTGAATGCTTTCTTT
J gene: TRBJ2-7; CDR3 length: 12; clone size: -; V gene: TRBV29-1; D gene: TRBD1; CDR3 protein: CSALTGGYEQYF; CDR3 DNA: TGCAGCGCCTTGACAGGGGGCTACGAGCAGTACTTC
J gene: TRBJ2-5; CDR3 length: 14; clone size: -; V gene: TRBV5-1; D gene: -; CDR3 protein: CASSSSRGGETQYF; CDR3 DNA: TGCGCCAGCAGCTCGTCAAGGGGAGGAGAGACCCAGTACTTC
J gene: TRBJ2-3; CDR3 length: 14; clone size: few; V gene: TRBV29-1; D gene: TRBD2; CDR3 protein: CSVVGSGASDTQYF; CDR3 DNA: TGCAGCGTTGTTGGTAGCGGGGCTTCAGATACGCAGTATTTT
J gene: TRBJ2-4; CDR3 length: 18; clone size: -; V gene: TRBV9; D gene: -; CDR3 protein: CASSVESTGAVAKNIQYF; CDR3 DNA: TGTGCCAGCAGCGTAGAGTCGACGGGGGCCGTAGCCAAAAACATTCAGTACTTC
J gene: TRBJ2-3; CDR3 length: 14; clone size: -; V gene: TRBV2; D gene: TRBD1; CDR3 protein: CASSVDDRVRWFYF; CDR3 DNA: TGTGCCAGCAGTGTTGACGACAGGGTCAGGTGGTTTTATTTT
J gene: TRBJ2-2; CDR3 length: 14; clone size: -; V gene: TRBV10-2; D gene: TRBD1; CDR3 protein: CAAHTGAETGELFF; CDR3 DNA: TGCGCAGCCCACACAGGGGCCGAAACCGGGGAGCTGTTTTTT
J gene: TRBJ2-7; CDR3 length: 15; clone size: -; V gene: TRBV7-6; D gene: -; CDR3 protein: CASSLGGPTSYEQYF; CDR3 DNA: TGTGCCAGCAGCTTAGGGGGCCCCACATCCTACGAGCAGTACTTC
J gene: TRBJ2-7; CDR3 length: 17; clone size: -; V gene: TRBV5-1; D gene: -; CDR3 protein: CASSLGDGRPRSYEQYF; CDR3 DNA: TGCGCCAGCAGCTTGGGAGACGGCCGACCTCGCTCCTACGAGCAGTACTTC
J gene: TRBJ1-2; CDR3 length: 14; clone size: -; V gene: TRBV7-9; D gene: -; CDR3 protein: CASSSSRAGDGYTF; CDR3 DNA: TGTGCCAGCAGCTCGAGCAGGGCCGGCGATGGCTACACCTTC
J gene: TRBJ2-3; CDR3 length: 17; clone size: once; V gene: TRBV5-1; D gene: TRBD1; CDR3 protein: CASSLVGQGISTDTQYF; CDR3 DNA: TGCGCCAGCAGCTTGGTAGGACAGGGAATCAGCACAGATACGCAGTATTTT
J gene: TRBJ2-1; CDR3 length: 16; clone size: -; V gene: TRBV18; D gene: TRBD2; CDR3 protein: CASSPPASGTLNEQFF; CDR3 DNA: TGTGCCAGCTCACCACCGGCCAGCGGGACTTTGAATGAGCAGTTCTTC
J gene: TRBJ2-6; CDR3 length: 15; clone size: -; V gene: TRBV13; D gene: -; CDR3 protein: CASSRWGPGANVLTF; CDR3 DNA: TGTGCCAGCAGCCGATGGGGGCCTGGGGCCAACGTCCTGACTTTC
J gene: TRBJ2-7; CDR3 length: 13; clone size: -; V gene: TRBV7-2; D gene: -; CDR3 protein: CASSQRAPYEQYF; CDR3 DNA: TGTGCCAGCAGCCAGCGGGCACCCTACGAGCAGTACTTC
J gene: TRBJ2-7; CDR3 length: 13; clone size: -; V gene: TRBV27; D gene: TRBD1; CDR3 protein: CASSELDRDEQYF; CDR3 DNA: TGTGCCAGCAGTGAGCTGGACAGGGACGAGCAGTACTTC
J gene: TRBJ1-3; CDR3 length: 15; clone size: few; V gene: TRBV5-4; D gene: -; CDR3 protein: CASSVTGFDGNTIYF; CDR3 DNA: TGTGCCAGCAGCGTAACAGGTTTTGACGGAAACACCATATATTTT
J gene: TRBJ2-7; CDR3 length: 15; clone size: once; V gene: TRBV23-1; D gene: -; CDR3 protein: CASSQDTPSSYEQYF; CDR3 DNA: TGCGCCAGCAGTCAAGACACTCCGAGCTCCTACGAGCAGTACTTC
J gene: TRBJ2-7; CDR3 length: 14; clone size: -; V gene: TRBV5-4; D gene: -; CDR3 protein: CASSGGQLSYEQYF; CDR3 DNA: TGTGCCAGCAGCGGCGGACAGCTCTCCTACGAGCAGTACTTC
J gene: TRBJ2-7; CDR3 length: 14; clone size: -; V gene: TRBV30; D gene: TRBD1; CDR3 protein: CAWRRQGDRYEQYF; CDR3 DNA: TGTGCCTGGAGGAGACAGGGAGACCGCTACGAGCAGTACTTC
J gene: TRBJ1-1; CDR3 length: 17; clone size: few; V gene: TRBV4-1; D gene: -; CDR3 protein: CASSRPAKLNLNTEAFF; CDR3 DNA: TGCGCCAGCAGCCGCCCGGCCAAACTCAACCTGAACACTGAAGCTTTCTTT